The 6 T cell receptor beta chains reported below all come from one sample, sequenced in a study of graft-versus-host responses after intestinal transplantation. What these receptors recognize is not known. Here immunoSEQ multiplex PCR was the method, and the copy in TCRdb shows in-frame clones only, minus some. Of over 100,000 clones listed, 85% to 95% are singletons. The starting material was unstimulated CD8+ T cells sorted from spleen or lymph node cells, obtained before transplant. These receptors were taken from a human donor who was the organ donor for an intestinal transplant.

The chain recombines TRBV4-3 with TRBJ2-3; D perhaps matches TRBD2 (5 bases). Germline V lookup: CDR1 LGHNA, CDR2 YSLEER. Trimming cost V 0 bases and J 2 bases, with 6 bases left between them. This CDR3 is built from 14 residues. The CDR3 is CASSQDLATDTQYF. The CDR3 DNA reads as TGCGCCAGCAGCCAAGATCTAGCCACAGATACGCAGTATTTT.

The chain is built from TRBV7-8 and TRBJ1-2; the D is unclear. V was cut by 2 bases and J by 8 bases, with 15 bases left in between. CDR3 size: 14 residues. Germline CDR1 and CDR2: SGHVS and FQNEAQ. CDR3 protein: CASSLIASGEGYTF. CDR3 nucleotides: TGTGCCAGCAGCTTAATCGCCTCCGGGGAGGGCTACACCTTC. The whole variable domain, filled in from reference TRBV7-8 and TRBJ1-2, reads GAGVSQSPRYKVAKRGQDVALRCDPISGHVSLFWYQQALGQGPEFLTYFQNEAQLDKSGLPSDRFFAERPEGSVSTLKIQRTQQEDSAVYLCASSLIASGEGYTFGSGTRLTVV.

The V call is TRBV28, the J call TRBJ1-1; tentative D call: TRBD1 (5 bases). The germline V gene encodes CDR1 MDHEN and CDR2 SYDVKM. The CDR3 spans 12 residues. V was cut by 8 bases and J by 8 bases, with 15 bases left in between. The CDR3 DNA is TGTGCCAGCGCCGGAGGGGAGAAGGAAGCTTTCTTT. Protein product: CASAGGEKEAFF.

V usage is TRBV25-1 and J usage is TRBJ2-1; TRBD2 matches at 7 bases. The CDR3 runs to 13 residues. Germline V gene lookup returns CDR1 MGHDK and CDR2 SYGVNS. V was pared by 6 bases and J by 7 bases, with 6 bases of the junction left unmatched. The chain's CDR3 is CASSPTSWNEQFF. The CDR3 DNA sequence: TGTGCCAGCAGCCCGACTAGCTGGAATGAGCAGTTCTTC.

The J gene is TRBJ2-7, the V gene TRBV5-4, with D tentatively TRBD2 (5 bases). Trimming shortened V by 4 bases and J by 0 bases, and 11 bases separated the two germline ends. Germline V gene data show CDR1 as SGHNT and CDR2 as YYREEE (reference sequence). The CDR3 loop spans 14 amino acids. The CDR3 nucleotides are TGTGCCAGCAGCCGAGGGAGTAGCTCCTACGAGCAGTACTTC. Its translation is CASSRGSSSYEQYF.

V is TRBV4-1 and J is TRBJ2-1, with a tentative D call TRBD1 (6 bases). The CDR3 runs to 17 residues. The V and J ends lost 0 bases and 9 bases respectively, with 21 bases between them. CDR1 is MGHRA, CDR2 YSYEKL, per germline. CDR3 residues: CASSQEPNTGTLGEQFF. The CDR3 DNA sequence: TGCGCCAGCAGCCAAGAACCAAATACAGGGACCCTAGGTGAGCAGTTCTTC.